The 9 T cell receptor beta chains listed next were all sequenced from one sample in a study of shared clonotypes between healthy human individuals (dated by TCRdb to the early 2020s). The library was prepared using the immunoSEQ multiplex PCR assay. In TCRdb, the immuneACCESS table is reduced to in-frame sequences with V and J assigned. These tables do not hold every clone; where another copy was compared, an unresolved V gene accounts for under half, and the others remain unexplained. A total of roughly 1,100,000 clones appear in this sample, around 76% of them only once. Approximately 1.3% of the sample comes from the top ten. The sequenced material came from memory CD4+ T cells sorted from blood. The intended sense of this specimen's cell subset or site label: CD45RA-negative fraction. The receptors come from a man aged 18 to 35 in good health.

With respect to this clone: A single base separates this from a much larger clone, so it may be a read error. The V and J genes are TRBV30 and TRBJ2-5; D is unresolved. There are 12 residues in the CDR3. CDR1 is GTSNPN and CDR2 is SVGIG in the germline V gene (reference sequence). V gave up 2 bases and J gave up 1 base, with 5 bases separating them. In DNA form, the CDR3 reads TGTGCCTGGAGTATAAGCCAAGAGACCCAGTACTTC. It encodes CAWSISQETQYF.

The chain couples TRBV7-8 to TRBJ1-1; 10 positions agree with TRBD1. From germline, CDR1 is SGHVS and CDR2 FQNEAQ. There are 13 residues in the CDR3. V lost 5 bases and J lost 6; bases outside the gene matches: 3. CDR3 loop: CASSRDRGAEAFF. The CDR3 coding sequence is TGTGCCAGCAGCAGGGACAGGGGCGCTGAAGCTTTCTTT.

Worth noting for this clone: It is likely a read error: a sequence one base away is far more abundant. This sample includes further DNA sequences coding for the same CDR3. The chain has TRBV9 and TRBJ2-2; D unresolved. Between the trimmed V and J ends, which lost 4 bases and 1 base, there was a span of 2 bases. From germline, CDR1 is SGDLS and CDR2 YYNGEE. CDR3 length equals 12 residues. The chain's CDR3 is CASSLNTGELFF. The CDR3 DNA reads TGTGCCAGCAGCTTGAACACCGGGGAGCTGTTTTTT. Using reference TRBV9 and TRBJ2-2 for the parts outside the CDR3, the full variable domain is DSGVTQTPKHLITATGQRVTLRCSPRSGDLSVYWYQQSLDQGLQFLIQYYNGEERAKGNILERFSAQQFPDLHSELNLSSLELGDSALYFCASSLNTGELFFGEGSRLTVL.

In nucleotides, the CDR3 is TGTGCTAGTCAGGGAGGCAGAGGCTACACCTTC. It yields the protein CASQGGRGYTF. The chain uses TRBV12-5 and TRBJ1-2, with a tentative D call TRBD1 (5 bases). Germline-derived CDR1 and CDR2 are LGHNT and FRNRAP. This CDR3 is built from 11 residues. The germline V and J ends were trimmed by 8 bases and 8 bases, with 12 bases remaining between them. Full variable domain (remainder filled in from reference TRBV12-5 and TRBJ1-2): DARVTQTPRHKVTEMGQEVTMRCQPILGHNTVFWYRQTMMQGLELLAYFRNRAPLDDSGMPKDRFSAEMPDATLATLKIQPSEPRDSAVYFCASQGGRGYTFGSGTRLTVV.

The V gene is TRBV28, the J gene TRBJ2-2; D unresolved. Trimming left V 2 bases short and J 4 bases short, with 11 bases between. This CDR3 region has 15 residues. Germline CDR1 MDHEN, CDR2 SYDVKM. CDR3 protein: CASSLPIAGTGELFF. CDR3 nucleotide sequence: TGTGCCAGCAGTTTACCAATCGCTGGCACCGGGGAGCTGTTTTTT. The variable domain in full, completed from reference TRBV28 and TRBJ2-2, reads DVKVTQSSRYLVKRTGEKVFLECVQDMDHENMFWYRQDPGLGLRLIYFSYDVKMKEKGDIPEGYSVSREKKERFSLILESASTNQTSMYLCASSLPIAGTGELFFGEGSRLTVL.

V gene TRBV28 combines with J gene TRBJ2-3; D may be TRBD1 (6 bases). V was trimmed by 5 bases and J by 2 bases, leaving 17 bases between them. CDR1 and CDR2 (germline): MDHEN, SYDVKM. The CDR3 is 16 amino acids. CDR3 sequence: CASSLLGQWDTDTQYF. The CDR3, as DNA: TGTGCCAGCAGTCTGCTAGGACAGTGGGACACAGATACGCAGTATTTT.

The genes are TRBV29-1 and TRBJ1-1, with D hard to call. Germline V gene sequence: CDR1 SQVTM, CDR2 ANQGSEA. The CDR3 extends over 10 amino acids. V lost 7 bases and J 2 bases, leaving 5 bases between the germline ends. CDR3 sequence reads: CSGLNTEAFF. Written as DNA, the CDR3 is TGCAGCGGCCTCAACACTGAAGCTTTCTTT.

The chain uses TRBV6-6 and TRBJ1-5, with D maybe TRBD1 (6 bases). Trimming took 5 bases from V and 3 from J, leaving 14 bases between them. CDR1 MNHNY and CDR2 SVGAGI come from the germline V gene (reference sequence). The CDR3 is 15 residues long. The CDR3 coding sequence is TGTGCCAGCAGTAGTGAACAGGGCTACAATCAGCCCCAGCATTTT. Its protein product is CASSSEQGYNQPQHF.

The rearrangement uses TRBV7-2 and TRBJ2-3; perhaps D is TRBD1 or TRBD2 (6 bases each). CDR1 and CDR2 from the germline V gene are SGHTA and FQGNSA. V was shortened by 5 bases and J by 3 bases, with 24 bases between the two germline ends. The CDR3 contains 18 residues. CDR3 sequence (DNA): TGTGCCAGCAGCCACCCCATCAGCAGCGGAGGGGGTACAGATACGCAGTATTTT. It translates to CASSHPISSGGGTDTQYF.